A single TCR beta chain is shown here with its context. Its antigen remains unidentified. One end of the junction is discordant with germline, which a read error may explain. Per the germline V gene, CDR1 is SEHNR and CDR2 is FQNEAQ (reference sequence). The CDR3 loop spans 19 amino acids. This sample was included in a study of cytomegalovirus exposure and HLA in healthy donors. Primers for the PCR totalled 60 Vbeta and 13 Jbeta. Profiled with immunoSEQ multiplex PCR; TCRdb holds only in-frame clones, not every one. The repertoire shows some 120,000 clones; the top ten hold around 4%. Notes on the study in general: TCR beta chain V- and J-gene trimming was linked, in a later analysis, to a missense variant in DCLRE1C. In a later analysis, most CMV-associated TCR beta chains appeared HLA-restricted. Association of approximately 18,000 TCR beta sequences with HLA alleles was found at 0.05 false discovery rate in a later analysis.

This chain uses TRBV7-9 with TRBJ2-1; 9 bases are shared with TRBD2. This TCR derives from a man in his late teens or twenties in good health and CMV-seronegative. Sample: PBMCs. The CDR3 protein is CASGLAPFSGSPSYNEQFF. In DNA form, the CDR3 reads TGTGCCAGCGGCTTAGCTCCCTTTAGCGGGAGCCCTTCCTACAATGAGCAGTTCTTC.